Below, 32 T cell receptor beta chains from the same sample are listed, as sequenced in a study of blood T cell repertoires in COVID-19. Measured with immunoSEQ multiplex PCR; TCRdb has only the in-frame clones, and not every one. This table holds about 200,000 clones, around 90% found once. The specimen was PBMCs or T cells enriched from blood (not recorded which). The receptors originated from a woman aged 25 to 39 who had recovered from COVID-19.

The chain is built from TRBV15 and TRBJ2-7, with D perhaps TRBD1 (6 bases). Germline CDR1 is LNHNV and CDR2 is YYDKDF (reference sequence). Trimming took 2 bases from V and 5 from J, leaving 10 bases between them. CDR3 length: 13 residues. In nucleotides, the CDR3 is TGTGCCACCAGCAGATTCCAGGGGAACGAGCAGTACTTC. Its translation: CATSRFQGNEQYF.

The rearrangement joins TRBV7-2 to TRBJ1-4; possibly TRBD1 for D (5 bases). The CDR3 runs 15 residues. Germline lookup yields CDR1 SGHTA and CDR2 FQGNSA. V lost 5 bases, J lost 11 bases, and 21 bases lay in between. In nucleotides, the CDR3 is TGTGCCAGCAGCCCTGGTGGAGGGGAACCGAAGAAACTGTTTTTT. Translation gives CASSPGGGEPKKLFF.

This clone came up a few times. The V call is TRBV5-6, the J call TRBJ2-3; D is perhaps TRBD1 (5 bases). The CDR3 has 12 amino acids. V gave up 2 bases and J gave up 5 bases, with 6 bases separating them. CDR1 is SGHDT and CDR2 is YYEEEE in the germline V gene. The CDR3 nucleotides read TGTGCCAGCAGCTTCAGGGTAGATACGCAGTATTTT. This gives the protein CASSFRVDTQYF.

The chain uses TRBV7-9 and TRBJ1-2; 9 bases are a match to TRBD1. V lost 5 bases to trimming and J lost 4 bases; unmatched junction nucleotides: 5. Germline CDR1 is SEHNR and CDR2 is FQNEAQ (reference sequence). The CDR3 has 14 amino acids. The CDR3 DNA reads as TGTGCCAGCAGCCCGGACAGGGGAGGCTATGGCTACACCTTC. Encoded protein: CASSPDRGGYGYTF.

The chain couples TRBV9 to TRBJ2-7; 7 nucleotides agree with TRBD1. V gave up 4 bases and J gave up 4 bases; unmatched junction bases: 8. CDR3 length: 14 residues. Germline values: CDR1 SGDLS, CDR2 YYNGEE. CDR3 sequence: CASSISGTEYEQYF. The DNA for the CDR3 is TGTGCCAGCAGCATCTCCGGGACAGAGTACGAGCAGTACTTC.

V gene TRBV7-6 combines with J gene TRBJ1-1; unclear D gene. The germline gives CDR1 SGHVS, CDR2 FNYEAQ. Deletions cut 2 bases from V and 3 bases from J, with 7 bases between. The CDR3 contains 13 residues. CDR3 DNA sequence: TGTGCCAGCAGCTTATCCCGGGACACTGAAGCTTTCTTT. It translates to CASSLSRDTEAFF.

This chain links TRBV30 with TRBJ2-5, with D possibly being TRBD2 (5 bases). Trimming removed 2 bases from V and 5 bases from J, with 12 bases in between. Germline CDR1 is GTSNPN and CDR2 is SVGIG (reference sequence). The CDR3 runs to 13 residues. The DNA of the CDR3 is TGTGCCTGGAGTTCGGGGATTCAGGAGACCCAGTACTTC. This gives the protein CAWSSGIQETQYF. The complete variable domain, with remaining parts taken from reference TRBV30 and TRBJ2-5, reads SQTIHQWPATLVQPVGSPLSLECTVEGTSNPNLYWYRQAAGRGLQLLFYSVGIGQISSEVPQNLSASRPQDRQFILSSKKLLLSDSGFYLCAWSSGIQETQYFGPGTRLLVL.

This chain connects TRBV6-1 to TRBJ2-3; D is unclear. Trimming stripped 2 bases from V and 2 bases from J, with 5 bases between. Germline assignment: CDR1 MNHNS and CDR2 SASEGT. The CDR3 is 13 amino acids. The CDR3 region is CASSELITDTQYF. In nucleotides, the CDR3 is TGTGCCAGCAGTGAATTAATCACAGATACGCAGTATTTT.

The CDR3 protein is CSASGTGLFF. Written as DNA, the CDR3 is TGCAGTGCTTCCGGGACAGGGTTGTTCTTC. The chain couples TRBV20-1 to TRBJ2-1; TRBD1 matches at 9 bases. The CDR3 spans 10 residues. The V gene end was trimmed by 5 bases and the J gene end by 15 bases; junction bases not matched to a gene: 5. CDR1 and CDR2 (germline): DFQATT, SNEGSKA (reference sequence).

CDR3 amino acids: CASRTGHIGYTF. The CDR3 DNA sequence: TGTGCCAGCAGGACAGGACATATCGGCTACACCTTC. The rearrangement uses TRBV27 and TRBJ1-2, with D maybe TRBD1 (6 bases). The CDR3 totals 12 residues. V lost 6 bases to trimming and J lost 8 bases, with 13 bases between them. Germline loops: CDR1 MNHEY, CDR2 SMNVEV (reference sequence).

The genes are TRBV7-2 and TRBJ2-7; 7 positions match TRBD2. Germline V gene data show CDR1 as SGHTA and CDR2 as FQGNSA. This CDR3 comprises 16 residues. V was clipped by 2 bases and J by 0 bases; unmatched bases: 7. Written as DNA, the CDR3 is TGTGCCAGCAGCTTAAGGGCGGGGGTCACCTCCTACGAGCAGTACTTC. Amino acid sequence: CASSLRAGVTSYEQYF.

The CDR3: CAWSPTGPEAFF. The CDR3 nucleotides read TGTGCCTGGAGTCCTACAGGGCCTGAAGCTTTCTTT. This chain uses TRBV30 with TRBJ1-1, with a tentative D call TRBD1 (6 bases). The V end lost 2 bases, the J end lost 6 bases, and 10 bases lay between the germline ends. The CDR3 covers 12 residues. Looked up from germline, CDR1 is GTSNPN and CDR2 is SVGIG (reference sequence).

The gene calls are TRBV2 and TRBJ2-7; 8 nucleotides agree with TRBD2. Trimming removed 0 bases from V and 5 bases from J; junction bases left unmatched: 3. Germline V lookup: CDR1 SNHLY, CDR2 FYNNEI. The CDR3 totals 14 residues. CDR3 nucleotides: TGTGCCAGCAGTGAAGCTAGCGGGAAGGACGAGCAGTACTTC. Protein product: CASSEASGKDEQYF.

The V gene is TRBV7-9, the J gene TRBJ2-5; D remains ambiguous. CDR1 and CDR2 from the germline V gene are SEHNR and FQNEAQ (reference sequence). The CDR3 has 14 amino acids. V was pared by 1 base and J by 2 bases, with 8 bases between. This CDR3 is CASSLESRQETQYF. The CDR3 region has the DNA TGTGCCAGCAGCTTAGAGTCCAGACAAGAGACCCAGTACTTC.

This chain connects TRBV18 to TRBJ1-3; no firm D call. The CDR3 length is 16 residues. V was pared by 2 bases and J by 0 bases, with 11 bases between. Germline CDR1 is KGHSH and CDR2 is LQKENI. The CDR3 reads CASSPGWRDSGNTIYF. CDR3 DNA: TGTGCCAGCTCACCAGGGTGGAGGGACTCTGGAAACACCATATATTTT.

The chain links TRBV29-1 to TRBJ1-2, with D unresolved. Germline-derived CDR1 and CDR2 are SQVTM and ANQGSEA. V dropped 1 base and J dropped 7 bases, with 4 bases sitting between them. This CDR3 has 10 residues. CDR3 sequence: CSVEAGGYTF. The CDR3 coding sequence is TGCAGCGTTGAAGCCGGTGGCTACACCTTC. Combining the CDR3 with reference TRBV29-1 and TRBJ1-2 gives the whole variable domain SAVISQKPSRDICQRGTSLTIQCQVDSQVTMMFWYRQQPGQSLTLIATANQGSEATYESGFVIDKFPISRPNLTFSTLTVSNMSPEDSSIYLCSVEAGGYTFGSGTRLTVV.

The rearrangement joins TRBV10-2 to TRBJ1-1, with D maybe TRBD1 (5 bases). Germline CDR1 WSHSY, CDR2 SAAADI. The V end was cut by 4 bases, the J end by 1 base, with 7 bases between. CDR3 size: 13 residues. Here the CDR3 reads CASSATGNTEAFF. For the CDR3, the DNA is TGCGCCAGCAGTGCAACAGGGAACACTGAAGCTTTCTTT.

The CDR3 sequence: CASRDRGQNGYTF. The CDR3 DNA is TGTGCCAGCAGGGACAGGGGTCAAAACGGCTACACCTTC. The chain recombines TRBV7-9 with TRBJ1-2; TRBD1 matches at 9 bases. This CDR3 spans 13 amino acids. The germline CDR1 and CDR2 sequences are SEHNR and FQNEAQ (reference sequence). The V segment lost 6 bases and the J segment 8 bases; nucleotides outside the gene matches: 7.

The chain carries TRBV2 and TRBJ1-1, with D hard to call. Trimming left V 5 bases short and J 0 bases short, with 4 bases between. Per germline, CDR1 SNHLY and CDR2 FYNNEI. CDR3 size: 12 residues. CDR3 nucleotide sequence: TGTGCCAGCAGTCTTATGAACACTGAAGCTTTCTTT. Residues: CASSLMNTEAFF.

V is TRBV3-1 (or the pseudogene TRBV3-2) and J is TRBJ2-4; unclear D gene. CDR3 length: 14 residues. Trimming stripped 3 bases from V and 3 bases from J, with 9 bases between. Germline CDR1 and CDR2: LGHDT and YNNKEL (reference sequence). The DNA of the CDR3 is TGTGCCAGCAGCCACCTATCGGTCAAAAACATTCAGTACTTC. Protein: CASSHLSVKNIQYF.

This clone was counted once. The J gene is TRBJ1-5, the V gene TRBV20-1, with TRBD1 matching 9 bases. With 3 bases clipped from V and 4 bases from J, the junction kept 4 bases outside the gene matches. There are 14 residues in the CDR3. The V gene's germline CDR1 is DFQATT and CDR2 SNEGSKA (reference sequence). CDR3 sequence reads: CSASPGTGNQPQHF. In nucleotides, the CDR3 is TGCAGTGCTAGTCCCGGGACAGGGAATCAGCCCCAGCATTTT.

The chain has TRBV10-3 and TRBJ2-3; D may be TRBD1 (5 bases). V was clipped by 0 bases and J by 5 bases, with 6 bases between them. The CDR3 consists of 13 residues. The germline gives CDR1 ENHRY, CDR2 SYGVKD. This CDR3 is CAISESGEDTQYF. The CDR3 DNA is TGTGCCATCAGTGAGTCAGGGGAAGATACGCAGTATTTT.

This chain joins TRBV7-9 and TRBJ2-7; 7 bases map to TRBD1. CDR1 and CDR2 from the germline V gene are SEHNR and FQNEAQ (reference sequence). The CDR3 has 15 residues. The ends lost 5 bases at V and 5 bases at J; junction bases unmatched: 12. The CDR3 protein is CASSTEGAAGNEQYF. For the CDR3, the DNA is TGTGCCAGCAGCACCGAGGGGGCAGCAGGGAACGAGCAGTACTTC.

This chain links TRBV27 with TRBJ1-6; 7 bases are shared with TRBD1. V dropped 5 bases and J dropped 7; count of bases not matched to a gene: 2. Germline lookup yields CDR1 MNHEY and CDR2 SMNVEV (reference sequence). The CDR3 totals 13 residues. CDR3 coding DNA: TGTGCCAGCAGTACAGGGGTGAATTCACCCCTCCACTTT. Translated, it gives CASSTGVNSPLHF.

The rearrangement joins TRBV9 to TRBJ2-1, with 11 bases fitting TRBD2. Looked up from germline, CDR1 is SGDLS and CDR2 is YYNGEE. The CDR3 is 16 amino acids. The V and J ends lost 0 bases and 7 bases, in that order; junction bases with no gene match: 6. The CDR3, as DNA: TGTGCCAGCAGCGTAGGACCTAGCGGGGGGCGGAATGAGCAGTTCTTC. This sequence encodes CASSVGPSGGRNEQFF.

The V and J genes are TRBV9 and TRBJ1-3; TRBD1 aligns across 8 bases. The trim removed 1 base at V and 4 bases at J, leaving 4 bases unmatched. Germline V gene sequence: CDR1 SGDLS, CDR2 YYNGEE. The CDR3 is 15 residues long. This CDR3 is CASSVSGTGGNTIYF. CDR3 sequence (DNA): TGTGCCAGCAGCGTATCGGGGACAGGAGGAAACACCATATATTTT.

V usage is TRBV5-6 and J usage is TRBJ2-5; the D gene is possibly TRBD2 (6 bases). The V end was cut by 4 bases, the J end by 9 bases, with 10 bases between. The CDR3 totals 11 residues. Germline V gives CDR1 SGHDT, CDR2 YYEEEE. CDR3 protein: CASSASGAQYF. CDR3 nucleotide sequence: TGTGCCAGCAGCGCCTCGGGGGCCCAGTACTTC.

V is TRBV9 and J is TRBJ1-2, with TRBD1 as a possible D gene (6 bases). Germline V CDR1 and CDR2: SGDLS, YYNGEE. Trimming removed 2 bases at V and 8 bases at J, with 22 bases between. The CDR3 covers 16 residues. CDR3 nucleotides: TGTGCCAGCAGCGTGGGGCTAAGCGGAAGGGGGACAGGCTACACCTTC. Its translation: CASSVGLSGRGTGYTF.

This sequence joins TRBV10-1 and TRBJ1-4; D is unclear. CDR1 and CDR2 (germline): WNHNN, SYGVQD (reference sequence). Trimming pared 6 bases from V and 0 bases from J, leaving 11 bases between. The CDR3 consists of 15 residues. This CDR3 reads CASSEELSTNEKLFF. CDR3 DNA: TGCGCCAGCAGCGAGGAGCTTTCAACTAATGAAAAACTGTTTTTT.

This sequence joins TRBV6-2 or TRBV6-3 and TRBJ1-2, with 9 bases that match TRBD1. V shed 4 bases, J shed 7 bases, and the junction held 10 bases outside the gene matches. CDR3 length equals 15 residues. Germline-derived CDR1 and CDR2 are MNHEY and SVGEGT. CDR3 loop: CASSFSPGTGLGYTF. In DNA form, the CDR3 reads TGTGCCAGCAGTTTCAGCCCCGGGACAGGGCTTGGCTACACCTTC.

The V call is TRBV4-3, the J call TRBJ1-1; unclear D gene. V dropped 0 bases and J dropped 1 base, with 9 bases sitting between them. The CDR3 extends over 15 amino acids. Per germline, CDR1 LGHNA and CDR2 YSLEER. CDR3 amino acids: CASSQDLRGNTEAFF. The CDR3 DNA is TGCGCCAGCAGCCAAGATTTGCGAGGGAACACTGAAGCTTTCTTT.

This rearrangement joins TRBV4-3 to TRBJ1-1; TRBD1 aligns across 7 bases. The CDR3 is made up of 14 amino acids. V was pared by 1 base and J by 3 bases, with 2 bases of the junction left unmatched. From germline, CDR1 is LGHNA and CDR2 YSLEER. The CDR3 DNA reads TGCGCCAGCAGCCAAGCCGACAGGGACACTGAAGCTTTCTTT. It encodes CASSQADRDTEAFF.